This TCR beta chain derives from a study of metastatic and nonmetastatic thyroid tumors. Study in general: Malignant thyroid and benign thyroid patients provided blood and tumor or nodule tissue whose repertoires were compared. Whole-study results and caveats: As reported, TCR beta diversity in blood and tumor was significantly higher in malignant thyroid tumors than in benign nodules.

On this clone: Its antigen is unidentified.

How the authors handled the data: Researchers built a distant-metastasis classifier for papillary thyroid cancer that drew on CDR3 differences across clinicopathological groups. TCRdb used MiXCR to call clones anew from the PCR reads. Here the V and J calls rest on TCRdb's processing, not on the authors' analysis. The sample holds around 28,000 clones, roughly 30% seen once. The CDR3 is 12 residues long. In germline, CDR1 is MNHEY, CDR2 SVGEGT. The V and J ends lost 4 bases and 6 bases respectively, with 10 bases between them. Prior to thyroid surgery, none of the patients had received any treatment. This chain uses TRBV6-2 or TRBV6-3 with TRBJ2-7; D may be TRBD1 (6 bases). The source is a female donor with papillary thyroid cancer or a benign thyroid nodule (not recorded which). Some clones in this sample may be carry-over from other donors' samples. The sequenced material came from blood. This chain's CDR3 is CASSSTGPEQYF. CDR3 DNA: TGTGCCAGCAGTTCTACAGGGCCCGAGCAGTACTTC.